The 5 T cell receptor beta chains reported below all come from one sample, sequenced in a study of blood T cell repertoires in COVID-19. Data came from immunoSEQ multiplex PCR; TCRdb stores just in-frame clones and leaves some out. Among around 65,000 clones listed, roughly 81% were seen once. Input material: peripheral blood. The receptors shown here come from an elderly man with acute or convalescent COVID-19.

The chain is built from TRBV19 and TRBJ2-7; 12 bases agree with TRBD1. This CDR3 spans 15 amino acids. CDR1 is LNHDA and CDR2 is SQIVND in the germline V gene (reference sequence). The J segment lost 7 bases and the V segment lost 4 bases, leaving 8 bases of the junction unmatched. The CDR3 spells CASSTTGQGAEEQYF. In nucleotides, the CDR3 is TGTGCCAGTAGTACAACGGGACAGGGGGCTGAAGAGCAGTACTTC.

V usage is TRBV27 and J usage is TRBJ2-6; TRBD2 might be the D (5 bases). Germline-derived CDR1 and CDR2 are MNHEY and SMNVEV (reference sequence). The CDR3 consists of 18 residues. V was trimmed by 2 bases and J by 0 bases, leaving 14 bases between them. CDR3 nucleotide sequence: TGTGCCAGCAGTTTAGGTGTCGGGGTTTACTCTGGGGCCAACGTCCTGACTTTC. It yields the protein CASSLGVGVYSGANVLTF.

V gene TRBV6-5 combines with J gene TRBJ1-2; 8 nucleotides line up with TRBD1. V lost 0 bases, J lost 8 bases, and 2 bases stayed unmatched. This CDR3 is 13 amino acids long. In germline, CDR1 is MNHEY, CDR2 SVGAGI. CDR3 nucleotides: TGTGCCAGCAGTTACTCGGACAGGGTCGGCTACACCTTC. Translation gives CASSYSDRVGYTF.

This rearrangement joins TRBV5-1 to TRBJ2-7, with 8 bases matching TRBD1. Germline lookup yields CDR1 SGHRS and CDR2 YFSETQ. The CDR3 is 13 amino acids. The trim removed 4 bases at V and 6 bases at J, leaving 6 bases unmatched. This CDR3 is CASSGQGQGEQYF. In nucleotides, the CDR3 is TGCGCCAGCAGCGGACAGGGTCAGGGCGAGCAGTACTTC.

This clone was observed once. The rearrangement uses TRBV30 and TRBJ2-3; TRBD2 agrees at 8 bases. CDR1 and CDR2 from the germline V gene are GTSNPN and SVGIG (reference sequence). The CDR3 covers 17 residues. The V segment lost 3 bases and the J segment 0 bases; nucleotides outside the gene matches: 11. As DNA, the CDR3 is TGTGCCTGGAGCCTCCCCGGGACTAGTCCTAGCACAGATACGCAGTATTTT. Its translation: CAWSLPGTSPSTDTQYF.